These T cell receptor beta chains were read from a single sample in a study of early T cells in non-severe SARS-CoV-2 infection. TCRdb analysed the 5' RACE reads with MiXCR anew, one entry per CDR3 protein. Seen here are 30,000 to 40,000 distinct CDR3 sequences, roughly 5.7% observed once, and the top ten hold 7.6%. Sequenced: whole blood. The receptors stem from an adult who was a healthcare worker with PCR-confirmed SARS-CoV-2 infection or an uninfected control (not recorded which). Both conserved end residues are part of each CDR3. The order of the fields is D gene, clone size, V gene, J gene, CDR3 protein, CDR3 DNA. A D gene is named only where the DNA matches it firmly. The size field is filled for only some rows; it gives once, few, many or a size class.

TRBD1	medium-sized	TRBV11-2	TRBJ1-4	CASSLKGGTNEKLFF	TGTGCCAGCAGCTTGAAAGGGGGCACTAATGAAAAACTGTTTTTT
TRBD1	many	TRBV29-1	TRBJ1-1	CSVVSTGRSTEAFF	TGCAGCGTTGTGTCGACAGGGAGGTCCACTGAAGCTTTCTTT
NA	many	TRBV27	TRBJ2-5	CASSLTVSIGETQYF	TGTGCCAGCAGTCTTACGGTATCGATAGGAGAGACCCAGTACTTC
TRBD1	medium-sized	TRBV12-3/TRBV12-4	TRBJ1-2	CASILGSTGGNGYTF	TGTGCCAGCATCCTAGGATCGACAGGGGGCAATGGCTACACCTTC
NA	NA	TRBV12-3/TRBV12-4	TRBJ1-6	CASSSGSNSPLHF	TGTGCCAGCAGTTCAGGGAGTAATTCACCCCTCCACTTT
NA	many	TRBV3-1	TRBJ1-6	CASSQDHQGSPLHF	TGTGCCAGCAGCCAAGATCATCAAGGTTCACCCCTCCACTTT
NA	few	TRBV24-1	TRBJ1-2	CATSDFHYGQTRNYGYTF	TGTGCCACCAGTGATTTTCATTACGGACAGACCAGAAACTATGGCTACACCTTC
NA	many	TRBV4-3	TRBJ1-4	CASSQATWGTNEKLFF	TGCGCCAGCAGCCAGGCAACTTGGGGGACTAATGAAAAACTGTTTTTT
NA	many	TRBV5-1	TRBJ2-3	CASSLDRLSTDTQYF	TGCGCCAGCAGCTTGGACAGGCTTAGCACAGATACGCAGTATTTT
TRBD2	NA	TRBV2	TRBJ2-5	CASSEGLADIQTQYF	TGTGCCAGCAGTGAGGGACTAGCGGATATCCAGACCCAGTACTTC
NA	few	TRBV6-1	TRBJ1-2	CASLLGRAANYGYTF	TGTGCCAGCCTCCTGGGGAGGGCGGCTAACTATGGCTACACCTTC
TRBD1	many	TRBV20-1	TRBJ1-1	CSAWDRGMNTEAFF	TGCAGTGCCTGGGACAGGGGGATGAACACTGAAGCTTTCTTT
NA	many	TRBV7-9	TRBJ2-7	CASSLSSETYEQYF	TGTGCCAGCAGCTTATCTTCAGAAACCTACGAGCAGTACTTC
NA	few	TRBV7-9	TRBJ2-3	CASSLGPISTDTQYF	TGTGCCAGCAGCTTAGGGCCAATTAGCACAGATACGCAGTATTTT
TRBD2	many	TRBV7-2	TRBJ2-3	CASSLGDSGGTDTQYF	TGTGCCAGCAGCTTAGGGGATAGCGGGGGCACAGATACGCAGTATTTT
NA	NA	TRBV7-2	TRBJ1-5	CASSLGLRGQPQHF	TGTGCCAGCAGCTTAGGCCTTCGGGGGCAGCCCCAGCATTTT